A single sample gave rise to the 27 T cell receptor beta chains below, sequenced in a study of blood T cell repertoires in COVID-19. This table comes from immunoSEQ multiplex PCR, and its TCRdb copy is limited to in-frame clones, with some not included. The sample holds around 120,000 clones, less than 75% seen once. The specimen was peripheral blood. These receptors originate from a human donor with acute or convalescent COVID-19. The donor label of this sample is uncertain.

The chain is built from TRBV5-1 and TRBJ1-2; the D gene is possibly TRBD1 (6 bases). From germline, CDR1 is SGHRS and CDR2 YFSETQ. This CDR3 has 14 residues. The V and J ends lost 0 bases and 1 base respectively, with 7 bases between them. As DNA, the CDR3 is TGCGCCAGCAGCTTGGACAGGGTTAACTATGGCTACACCTTC. Translation: CASSLDRVNYGYTF.

The chain carries TRBV30 and TRBJ1-2; possibly TRBD1 for D (6 bases). V lost 0 bases and J 7 bases, leaving 12 bases between the germline ends. Germline lookup yields CDR1 GTSNPN and CDR2 SVGIG (reference sequence). The length of the CDR3 is 13 residues. The DNA for the CDR3 is TGTGCCTGGAGTGTAAGGGGGGGCTTTGGCTACACCTTC. Translating gives CAWSVRGGFGYTF.

A remark on this clone: Other DNA sequences within the sample encode an identical CDR3. The V gene is TRBV6-5, the J gene TRBJ2-3; D is perhaps TRBD2 (6 bases). CDR3 size: 13 residues. The germline V gene encodes CDR1 MNHEY and CDR2 SVGAGI. V lost 6 bases to trimming and J lost 0 bases, with 7 bases between them. CDR3 region: CASRGTSTDTQYF. The CDR3 nucleotides are TGTGCCAGCAGGGGGACTAGCACAGATACGCAGTATTTT.

In the case of this clone: Within the sample, other DNA sequences also encode this same CDR3. This chain links TRBV3-1 (or the pseudogene TRBV3-2) with TRBJ2-2; 13 bases are a match to TRBD2. Germline CDR1 reads LGHDT; CDR2 reads YNNKEL (reference sequence). This CDR3 region has 18 residues. V dropped 1 base and J dropped 0; count of bases not matched to a gene: 2. The CDR3 protein is CASSQATSGGTNTGELFF. The CDR3 nucleotides are TGTGCCAGCAGCCAAGCGACTAGCGGGGGGACGAACACCGGGGAGCTGTTTTTT.

The chain has TRBV2 and TRBJ2-3; 8 positions match TRBD2. Trimming removed 6 bases from V and 0 bases from J; junction bases left unmatched: 5. CDR1 is SNHLY and CDR2 is FYNNEI in the germline V gene. The CDR3 covers 15 residues. CDR3 region: CASRERGTSTDTQYF. Here the CDR3 DNA reads TGTGCCAGCAGGGAGCGGGGGACCAGCACAGATACGCAGTATTTT.

V gene TRBV2 combines with J gene TRBJ1-2, with D unresolved. Germline CDR1 is SNHLY and CDR2 is FYNNEI. The V and J ends lost 3 bases and 4 bases respectively, with 9 bases between them. This CDR3 spans 13 amino acids. CDR3 protein: CASSDGEGYGYTF. For the CDR3, the DNA is TGTGCCAGCAGTGATGGAGAAGGCTATGGCTACACCTTC.

V gene TRBV18 combines with J gene TRBJ1-3; D might be TRBD1 (5 bases). Germline loops: CDR1 KGHSH, CDR2 LQKENI. V dropped 3 bases and J dropped 8 bases, with 17 bases sitting between them. The CDR3 covers 15 residues. DNA for the CDR3: TGTGCCAGCTCACCCCGGTCACAGGCCTTGGACACCATATATTTT. This sequence encodes CASSPRSQALDTIYF.

The chain recombines TRBV9 with TRBJ2-1, with a tentative D call TRBD2 (6 bases). Germline CDR1 reads SGDLS; CDR2 reads YYNGEE. The CDR3 is 12 residues long. V was pared by 5 bases and J by 8 bases, with 11 bases between. The CDR3 DNA is TGTGCCAGCAGTCCATGGGGGGATGAGCAGTTCTTC. It translates to CASSPWGDEQFF.

The chain is built from TRBV6-1 and TRBJ1-3; D call uncertain. Germline-derived CDR1 and CDR2 are MNHNS and SASEGT. This CDR3 region has 18 residues. V lost 2 bases and J 0 bases, leaving 17 bases between the germline ends. Written as DNA, the CDR3 is TGTGCCAGCAGTGAATGGTTTCAGACTCGGAACTCTGGAAACACCATATATTTT. The encoded protein is CASSEWFQTRNSGNTIYF.

This clone has a single count. The chain is built from TRBV27 and TRBJ2-5, with 15 bases fitting TRBD2. Germline V lookup: CDR1 MNHEY, CDR2 SMNVEV (reference sequence). This CDR3 is built from 16 residues. V trimming: 5 bases; J trimming: 5 bases; junction bases outside the gene matches: 6. CDR3 region: CASSPRTSGGAETQYF. The CDR3 nucleotides read TGTGCCAGCAGTCCTAGGACTAGCGGGGGGGCTGAGACCCAGTACTTC.

With respect to this clone: An end of the junction does not agree with germline; a read error may underlie this. The rearrangement joins TRBV29-1 to TRBJ2-1, with D possibly matching TRBD1 (5 bases). CDR3 length equals 14 residues. Germline loops: CDR1 SQVTM, CDR2 ANQGSEA. The chain's CDR3 is CSVASGQVYKEQFF. CDR3 DNA: TGCAGCGTTGCGTCAGGGCAAGTCTACAAGGAGCAGTTCTTC.

This clone was counted a few times. The chain recombines TRBV6-1 with TRBJ2-3; D is perhaps TRBD2 (6 bases). CDR1 and CDR2 (germline): MNHNS, SASEGT. This CDR3 is 15 amino acids long. V dropped 0 bases and J dropped 9 bases, with 16 bases sitting between them. CDR3 sequence: CASSEARTTSTTQYF. The CDR3 DNA reads as TGTGCCAGCAGTGAAGCTAGGACAACTAGCACAACGCAGTATTTT.

This chain connects TRBV2 to TRBJ2-5; D call uncertain. This CDR3 has 17 amino acids. With 5 bases removed from V and 1 base from J, the gap between germline ends came to 20 bases. In germline, CDR1 is SNHLY, CDR2 FYNNEI. CDR3 in DNA: TGTGCCAGCAGTACACAGATCCGGATAGGTACCCAAGAGACCCAGTACTTC. This translates into CASSTQIRIGTQETQYF.

The chain employs TRBV7-3 and TRBJ1-1; 7 nucleotides line up with TRBD1. V was clipped by 2 bases and J by 5 bases; unmatched bases: 5. The germline V gene has CDR1 SGHTA and CDR2 FQGTGA. The CDR3 spans 14 residues. The CDR3 nucleotides are TGTGCCAGCAGCTTAGAGGCAGGGGGGACTGAAGCTTTCTTT. This encodes CASSLEAGGTEAFF.

This clone was recorded a few times. The rearrangement uses TRBV3-1 (or the pseudogene TRBV3-2) and TRBJ1-1; D unclear. CDR3 length: 12 amino acids. The V and J ends lost 3 bases and 6 bases respectively, with 8 bases between them. The germline V gene has CDR1 LGHDT and CDR2 YNNKEL (reference sequence). CDR3 nucleotide sequence: TGTGCCAGCAGCCAGAGGGCATCTGAAGCTTTCTTT. It codes for CASSQRASEAFF.

DNA of the CDR3: TGTGCCATCAGTGGGATGGACAGTTATAATTCACCCCTCCACTTT. The encoded protein is CAISGMDSYNSPLHF. J is TRBJ1-6 and V is TRBV10-3; D possibly corresponds to TRBD1 (6 bases). Trimming pared 4 bases from V and 4 bases from J, leaving 11 bases between. This CDR3 has 15 residues. Looked up from germline, CDR1 is ENHRY and CDR2 is SYGVKD.

J is TRBJ2-2 and V is TRBV19; TRBD1 aligns across 8 bases. CDR3 length: 17 residues. The germline V gene has CDR1 LNHDA and CDR2 SQIVND (reference sequence). V lost 2 bases to trimming and J lost 0 bases; unmatched junction nucleotides: 5. CDR3 region: CASSISPGQANTGELFF. The DNA of the CDR3 is TGTGCCAGTAGTATATCCCCGGGACAGGCGAACACCGGGGAGCTGTTTTTT. The full variable domain, in which reference TRBV19 and TRBJ2-2 provide the parts outside the CDR3, is DGGITQSPKYLFRKEGQNVTLSCEQNLNHDAMYWYRQDPGQGLRLIYYSQIVNDFQKGDIAEGYSVSREKKESFPLTVTSAQKNPTAFYLCASSISPGQANTGELFFGEGSRLTVL.

The V gene is TRBV19, the J gene TRBJ2-2; D uncertain. The length of the CDR3 is 14 residues. In germline, CDR1 is LNHDA, CDR2 SQIVND (reference sequence). The V end was cut by 8 bases, the J end by 3 bases, with 13 bases between. CDR3 region: CASENPSYTGELFF. CDR3 sequence (DNA): TGTGCCAGTGAAAACCCCAGTTACACCGGGGAGCTGTTTTTT. Drawing the rest from reference TRBV19 and TRBJ2-2, the complete variable domain is DGGITQSPKYLFRKEGQNVTLSCEQNLNHDAMYWYRQDPGQGLRLIYYSQIVNDFQKGDIAEGYSVSREKKESFPLTVTSAQKNPTAFYLCASENPSYTGELFFGEGSRLTVL.

The chain employs TRBV4-1 and TRBJ2-3; 10 bases map to TRBD1. Germline CDR1 is MGHRA and CDR2 is YSYEKL. The ends lost 3 bases at V and 5 bases at J; junction bases unmatched: 11. The CDR3 sequence is 17 residues long. In DNA, the CDR3 is TGCGCCAGCAGCCAGGTCCCGGGACAGGGGCGATTAGATACGCAGTATTTT. Translated, it gives CASSQVPGQGRLDTQYF.

The chain employs TRBV4-2 and TRBJ2-1; TRBD2 aligns across 12 bases. J lost 2 bases, V lost 4 bases, and 6 bases had no gene match. This CDR3 is built from 17 residues. CDR1 and CDR2 (germline): LGHNA, YNFKEQ. For the CDR3, the DNA is TGTGCCAGCAGCCCCCGAGGACTAGCGGGGCCCTACAATGAGCAGTTCTTC. As protein: CASSPRGLAGPYNEQFF.

This sequence joins TRBV18 and TRBJ2-3, with D possibly matching TRBD1 (5 bases). The CDR3 loop spans 14 amino acids. CDR1 is KGHSH and CDR2 is LQKENI in the germline V gene. Trimming removed 3 bases from V and 7 bases from J, with 14 bases in between. CDR3 sequence reads: CASSPSTGQHTQYF. DNA for the CDR3: TGTGCCAGCTCACCCTCCACAGGTCAGCATACGCAGTATTTT.

V and J are TRBV5-1 and TRBJ1-2, with D unclear. Germline assignment: CDR1 SGHRS and CDR2 YFSETQ. V was pared by 1 base and J by 3 bases, with 7 bases between. The CDR3 loop spans 13 amino acids. CDR3 nucleotides: TGCGCCAGCAGCTTGACAGACCACTATGGCTACACCTTC. This translates into CASSLTDHYGYTF.

The chain combines TRBV4-1 with TRBJ2-5; D is possibly TRBD2 (5 bases). The CDR3 consists of 14 residues. Per germline, CDR1 MGHRA and CDR2 YSYEKL. V gave up 1 base and J gave up 6 bases, with 12 bases separating them. The CDR3 here is CASSQGTGGQTQYF. The CDR3 DNA reads TGCGCCAGCAGCCAAGGGACTGGCGGACAGACCCAGTACTTC.

This sequence joins TRBV6-5 and TRBJ1-1; 9 positions agree with TRBD1. CDR1 and CDR2 (germline): MNHEY, SVGAGI. This CDR3 comprises 13 residues. Losses at the gene ends were 6 bases for V and 7 bases for J; bases not matched to a gene: 6. The CDR3 DNA reads TGTGCCAGCAGCGGACAGGGGTTTGATGAAGCTTTCTTT. Its translation: CASSGQGFDEAFF.

V gene TRBV7-8 combines with J gene TRBJ2-3; 11 bases map to TRBD2. This CDR3 has 17 residues. V dropped 5 bases and J dropped 2; count of bases not matched to a gene: 9. CDR1 and CDR2 (germline): SGHVS, FQNEAQ. The CDR3 is CASSTGLAENPTDTQYF. The DNA for the CDR3 is TGTGCCAGCAGCACGGGACTAGCGGAAAACCCCACAGATACGCAGTATTTT.

V is TRBV7-3 and J is TRBJ2-1, with TRBD2 identical over 12 bases. The CDR3 is 19 residues long. J lost 0 bases, V lost 1 base, and 7 bases had no gene match. The germline V gene has CDR1 SGHTA and CDR2 FQGTGA. Here the CDR3 reads CASSLIGLAGGSSYNEQFF. CDR3 coding DNA: TGTGCCAGCAGCTTAATTGGTCTAGCGGGGGGGAGCTCCTACAATGAGCAGTTCTTC.

The chain has TRBV13 and TRBJ2-3; TRBD2 is a possible D gene (6 bases). Trimming cost V 10 bases and J 1 base, with 15 bases left between them. This CDR3 region has 14 residues. The germline gives CDR1 PRHDT, CDR2 FYEKMQ (reference sequence). The CDR3 loop is CATQPGLRTDTQYF. Here the CDR3 DNA reads TGTGCCACACAACCGGGACTTCGCACAGATACGCAGTATTTT.